The rows below give T cell receptor beta chains drawn from one sample of a study of beta chain features in type 1 diabetes. Clones were read by immunoSEQ multiplex PCR, and TCRdb kept only the in-frame ones, dropping some. The sample has fewer than 70,000 clones, about 60% seen once. Source material: stem cell memory CD4+ T cells from blood. The receptors come from a woman in her thirties with type 1 diabetes. Both conserved end residues are part of each CDR3. The order of the fields is CDR3 length, clone size, V gene, J gene, D gene, CDR3 protein, CDR3 DNA. D genes are given only for firm matches. Clone size appears in some rows only: once, few, many, or a class for an expanded clone.

15	once	TRBV5-1	TRBJ1-2	TRBD1	CASSNSGTAVYGYTF	TGCGCCAGCAGCAACTCCGGGACAGCTGTTTATGGCTACACCTTC
13	-	TRBV10-3	TRBJ2-7	-	CAISGEGSYEQYF	TGTGCCATCAGTGGCGAAGGGAGCTACGAGCAGTACTTC
16	few	TRBV19	TRBJ2-1	TRBD2	CASSQSRLAANNEQFF	TGTGCCAGTAGCCAGTCTAGACTAGCGGCCAACAATGAGCAGTTCTTC
12	once	TRBV9	TRBJ2-5	-	CASSVVEKTQYF	TGTGCCAGCAGCGTAGTAGAAAAGACCCAGTACTTC
15	-	TRBV18	TRBJ1-5	-	CASSLGRGLEQPQHF	TGTGCCAGCTCCCTTGGAAGGGGGTTGGAGCAGCCCCAGCATTTT
14	-	TRBV29-1	TRBJ2-3	TRBD2	CSVVREGSTDTQYF	TGCAGCGTTGTGCGGGAGGGAAGCACAGATACGCAGTATTTT
13	few	TRBV29-1	TRBJ1-1	-	CSVHGALNTEAFF	TGCAGCGTCCATGGGGCCCTGAACACTGAAGCTTTCTTT
15	-	TRBV4-1	TRBJ2-1	-	CASTPLRGGGNEQFF	TGCGCCAGCACCCCCCTAAGGGGAGGGGGCAATGAGCAGTTCTTC
14	-	TRBV19	TRBJ2-7	-	CASSISHTAYEQYF	TGTGCCAGTAGTATTTCGCACACAGCCTACGAGCAGTACTTC
14	-	TRBV7-2	TRBJ2-7	TRBD1	CASKRGQAGHEQYF	TGTGCCAGCAAACGGGGACAGGCCGGCCACGAGCAGTACTTC
15	-	TRBV5-4	TRBJ1-5	TRBD1	CASSRDRGVSQPQHF	TGTGCCAGCAGTAGAGACAGGGGGGTAAGTCAGCCCCAGCATTTT
14	-	TRBV5-1	TRBJ2-3	TRBD2	CASSSGERADTQYF	TGCGCCAGCAGTAGCGGGGAGAGGGCAGATACGCAGTATTTT
14	-	TRBV28	TRBJ2-7	TRBD1	CASTTTGGPYEQYF	TGTGCCAGCACCACGACAGGGGGCCCCTACGAGCAGTACTTC
17	-	TRBV11-2	TRBJ2-3	TRBD2	CASSWGASGGYTDTQYF	TGTGCCAGCAGCTGGGGCGCTAGCGGGGGGTACACAGATACGCAGTATTTT
14	-	TRBV28	TRBJ1-2	TRBD1	CASSWTGTGYGYTF	TGTGCCAGCAGTTGGACCGGGACAGGATATGGCTACACCTTC
13	-	TRBV6-5	TRBJ1-3	-	CASSYRGGNTIYF	TGTGCCAGCAGTTACAGGGGTGGAAACACCATATATTTT
14	-	TRBV10-3	TRBJ2-1	-	CAIRSGASYNEQFF	TGTGCCATCAGGTCAGGGGCATCATACAATGAGCAGTTCTTC
14	-	TRBV7-9	TRBJ2-3	TRBD2	CASRETSGTDTQYF	TGTGCCAGCAGAGAGACTAGCGGCACAGATACGCAGTATTTT
13	-	TRBV7-9	TRBJ2-7	-	CASSLVGGSEQYF	TGTGCCAGCAGCTTAGTGGGGGGTAGCGAGCAGTACTTC
13	-	TRBV30	TRBJ1-4	-	CAWSGTPIYQLFF	TGTGCCTGGAGTGGGACACCTATTTATCAACTGTTTTTT
13	few	TRBV28	TRBJ1-6	-	CASLRGVGSPLHF	TGTGCCAGCCTGCGGGGGGTTGGTTCACCCCTCCACTTT
13	few	TRBV30	TRBJ1-5	-	CAWSVMRAGPQHF	TGTGCCTGGAGTGTAATGCGGGCAGGGCCCCAGCATTTT
13	-	TRBV7-2	TRBJ2-1	-	CASSPWSRNEQFF	TGTGCCAGCAGCCCGTGGTCCCGGAATGAGCAGTTCTTC
12	-	TRBV7-9	TRBJ2-1	-	CASSLWSNEQFF	TGTGCCAGCAGCCTATGGTCAAATGAGCAGTTCTTC
14	-	TRBV23-1	TRBJ1-5	-	CASSQSQSIVTQHF	TGCGCCAGCAGTCAATCACAGAGTATTGTGACCCAGCATTTT
15	-	TRBV29-1	TRBJ2-3	-	CSVGAPQGATDTQYF	TGCAGCGTTGGGGCCCCACAGGGTGCCACAGATACGCAGTATTTT
17	-	TRBV7-9	TRBJ2-5	TRBD2	CASSLGDYFTGQETQYF	TGTGCCAGCAGCTTAGGGGACTATTTCACGGGACAAGAGACCCAGTACTTC
13	-	TRBV30	TRBJ1-2	-	CAWSVTPEDGYTF	TGTGCCTGGAGTGTAACACCGGAGGATGGCTACACCTTC
15	-	TRBV30	TRBJ1-2	-	CAWTPEPRLPYGYTF	TGTGCCTGGACCCCCGAGCCCAGGCTGCCGTATGGCTACACCTTC
14	-	TRBV5-1	TRBJ2-7	-	CASSLDGGSYEQYF	TGCGCCAGCAGCTTGGACGGCGGCTCCTACGAGCAGTACTTC
16	-	TRBV25-1	TRBJ2-3	TRBD1	CASTPFKQGATDTQYF	TGTGCCAGCACACCTTTCAAACAGGGGGCCACAGATACGCAGTATTTT
14	few	TRBV5-4	TRBJ2-2	TRBD2	CASSLARETGELFF	TGTGCCAGCAGCTTGGCGCGGGAGACCGGGGAGCTGTTTTTT
13	-	TRBV2	TRBJ1-1	TRBD1	CASSAWDSSEAFF	TGTGCCAGCAGTGCGTGGGACAGCAGTGAAGCTTTCTTT
15	-	TRBV9	TRBJ2-5	-	CASSAPHRGGETQYF	TGTGCCAGCAGTGCACCCCACAGGGGAGGAGAGACCCAGTACTTC
16	-	TRBV4-2	TRBJ2-4	-	CASSLGPARLKNIQYF	TGTGCCAGCAGCCTCGGCCCTGCCCGACTTAAAAACATTCAGTACTTC
12	-	TRBV29-1	TRBJ1-4	TRBD1	CSAGTDVEKLFF	TGCAGCGCCGGGACAGACGTTGAAAAACTGTTTTTT
13	once	TRBV15	TRBJ1-2	-	CATSQNGDYGYTF	TGTGCCACCAGTCAAAACGGGGACTATGGCTACACCTTC
16	-	TRBV7-2	TRBJ2-1	TRBD2	CASSFLAGRTPNEQFF	TGTGCCAGCAGCTTTCTAGCGGGGAGGACCCCCAATGAGCAGTTCTTC
15	-	TRBV7-9	TRBJ2-7	-	CASSLGERKAYEQYF	TGTGCCAGCAGCTTAGGGGAGCGGAAGGCCTACGAGCAGTACTTC
14	-	TRBV28	TRBJ2-3	-	CASSLSANPDTQYF	TGTGCCAGCAGTTTAAGCGCTAACCCAGATACGCAGTATTTT
16	-	TRBV25-1	TRBJ2-1	TRBD2	CASSESGVRSYNEQFF	TGTGCCAGCAGTGAAAGCGGGGTCCGCTCCTACAATGAGCAGTTCTTC
16	-	TRBV28	TRBJ1-4	TRBD1	CASSPSLDRAGGKLFF	TGTGCCAGCAGTCCTTCCCTGGACAGGGCTGGGGGAAAACTGTTTTTT
15	-	TRBV7-7	TRBJ2-5	TRBD1	CASSPGTGLRETQYF	TGTGCTAGCAGTCCCGGGACAGGGTTGCGAGAGACCCAGTACTTC